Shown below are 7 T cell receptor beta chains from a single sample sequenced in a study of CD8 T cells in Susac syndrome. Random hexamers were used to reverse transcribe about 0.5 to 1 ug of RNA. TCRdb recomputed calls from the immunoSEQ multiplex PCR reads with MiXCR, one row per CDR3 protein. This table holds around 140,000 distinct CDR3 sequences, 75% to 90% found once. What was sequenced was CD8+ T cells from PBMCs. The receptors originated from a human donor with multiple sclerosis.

The CDR3 nucleotides read TGTGCCAGTAGTGCCGGACTAGCGGGGGGACGAGAGACCCAGTACTTC. Amino acid sequence: CASSAGLAGGRETQYF. J is TRBJ2-5 and V is TRBV19; 14 nucleotides match TRBD2. The CDR3 sequence is 16 residues long. Germline loops: CDR1 LNHDA, CDR2 SQIVND (reference sequence). The trim removed 5 bases at V and 4 bases at J, leaving 6 bases unmatched.

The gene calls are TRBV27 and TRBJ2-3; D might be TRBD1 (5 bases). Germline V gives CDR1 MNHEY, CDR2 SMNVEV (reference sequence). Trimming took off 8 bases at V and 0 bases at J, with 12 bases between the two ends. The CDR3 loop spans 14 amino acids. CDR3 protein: CASGSTESTDTQYF. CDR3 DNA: TGTGCCAGCGGGTCGACAGAGAGCACAGATACGCAGTATTTT.

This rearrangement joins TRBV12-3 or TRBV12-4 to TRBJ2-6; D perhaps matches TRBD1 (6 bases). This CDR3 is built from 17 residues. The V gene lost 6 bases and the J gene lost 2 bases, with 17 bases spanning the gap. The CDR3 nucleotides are TGTGCCAGCAGCTTCAGCGCACACAGGGCTGGGGCCAACGTCCTGACTTTC. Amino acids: CASSFSAHRAGANVLTF.

This chain's CDR3 is CASTIKGQGLANEKLFF. As DNA, the CDR3 is TGTGCCAGCACCATAAAGGGACAGGGGCTAGCAAATGAAAAACTGTTTTTT. The genes are TRBV7-9 and TRBJ1-4; 10 bases match TRBD1. The V gene's germline CDR1 is SEHNR and CDR2 FQNEAQ (reference sequence). This CDR3 contains 17 residues. V lost 7 bases and J lost 5; bases outside the gene matches: 13. Variable domain in full (rest from reference TRBV7-9 and TRBJ1-4): DTGVSQNPRHKITKRGQNVTFRCDPISEHNRLYWYRQTLGQGPEFLTYFQNEAQLEKSRLLSDRFSAERPKGSFSTLEIQRTEQGDSAMYLCASTIKGQGLANEKLFFGSGTQLSVL.

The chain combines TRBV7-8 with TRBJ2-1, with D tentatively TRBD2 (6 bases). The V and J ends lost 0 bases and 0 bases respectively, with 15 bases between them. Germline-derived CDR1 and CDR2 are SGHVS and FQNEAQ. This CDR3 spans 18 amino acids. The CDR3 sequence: CASSLAGDFPSSYNEQFF. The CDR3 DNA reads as TGTGCCAGCAGCTTAGCAGGGGACTTTCCGAGCTCCTACAATGAGCAGTTCTTC.

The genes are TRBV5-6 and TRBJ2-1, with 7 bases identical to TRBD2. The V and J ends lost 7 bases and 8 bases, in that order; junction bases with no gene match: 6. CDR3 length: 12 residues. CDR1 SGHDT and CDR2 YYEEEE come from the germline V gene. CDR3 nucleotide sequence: TGTGCCAGCTCGCCCGGGGGGTATGAGCAGTTCTTC. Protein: CASSPGGYEQFF.

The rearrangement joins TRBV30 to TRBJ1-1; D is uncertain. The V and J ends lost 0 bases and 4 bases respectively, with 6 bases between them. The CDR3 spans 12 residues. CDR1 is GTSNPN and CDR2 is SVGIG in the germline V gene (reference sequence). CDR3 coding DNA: TGTGCCTGGAGTGTAGTAGGCACTGAAGCTTTCTTT. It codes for CAWSVVGTEAFF. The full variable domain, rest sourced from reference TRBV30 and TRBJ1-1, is SQTIHQWPATLVQPVGSPLSLECTVEGTSNPNLYWYRQAAGRGLQLLFYSVGIGQISSEVPQNLSASRPQDRQFILSSKKLLLSDSGFYLCAWSVVGTEAFFGQGTRLTVV.